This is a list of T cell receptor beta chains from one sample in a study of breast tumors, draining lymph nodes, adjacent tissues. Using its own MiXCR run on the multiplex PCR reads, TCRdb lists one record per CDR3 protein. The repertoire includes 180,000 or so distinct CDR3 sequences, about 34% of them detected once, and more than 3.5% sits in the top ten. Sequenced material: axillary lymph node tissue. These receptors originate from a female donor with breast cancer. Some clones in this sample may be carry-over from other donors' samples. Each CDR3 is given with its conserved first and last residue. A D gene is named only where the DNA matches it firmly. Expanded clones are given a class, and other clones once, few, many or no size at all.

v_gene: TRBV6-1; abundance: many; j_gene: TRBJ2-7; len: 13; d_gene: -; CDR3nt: TGTGCCAGCAGTGTTTTGGGGTCCTACGAGCAGTACTTC; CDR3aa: CASSVLGSYEQYF
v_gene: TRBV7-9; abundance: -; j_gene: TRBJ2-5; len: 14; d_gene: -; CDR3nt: TGTGCCAGCAGCCCCGGGGCCGGGGAAGAGACCCAGTACTTC; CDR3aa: CASSPGAGEETQYF
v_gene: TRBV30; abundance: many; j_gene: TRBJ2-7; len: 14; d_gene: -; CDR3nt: TGTGCCTGGAGTATCGAGCGGCTGCACTACGAGCAGTACTTC; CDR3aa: CAWSIERLHYEQYF
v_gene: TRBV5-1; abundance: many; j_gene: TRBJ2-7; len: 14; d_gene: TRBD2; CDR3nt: TGCGCCAGCAGCTTCCTTGGTAGCGGGAACGAGCAGTACTTC; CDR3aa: CASSFLGSGNEQYF
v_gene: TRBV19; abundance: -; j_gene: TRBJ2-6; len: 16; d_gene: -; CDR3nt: TGTGCCAGTAGTACCTTCGGGGGAATTGGGGCCAACGTCCTGACTTTC; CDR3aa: CASSTFGGIGANVLTF
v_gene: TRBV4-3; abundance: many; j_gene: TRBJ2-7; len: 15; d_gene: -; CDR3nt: TGCGCCAGCAGCCAAGACAGGGGACTACACTACGAGCAGTACTTC; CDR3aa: CASSQDRGLHYEQYF
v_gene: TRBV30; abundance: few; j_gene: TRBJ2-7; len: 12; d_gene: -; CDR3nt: TGTGCCTGGAGGGGCAGGGCGTACGAGCAGTACTTC; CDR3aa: CAWRGRAYEQYF
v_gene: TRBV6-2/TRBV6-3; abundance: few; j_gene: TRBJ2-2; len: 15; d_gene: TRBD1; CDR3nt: TGTGCCAGCAGTGACAGGGGATTGAACACCGGGGAGCTGTTTTTT; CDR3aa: CASSDRGLNTGELFF
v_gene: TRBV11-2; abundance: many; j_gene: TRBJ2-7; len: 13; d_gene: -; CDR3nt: TGTGCCAGCAGCTCGGACAGTTTATCCGAGCAGTACTTC; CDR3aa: CASSSDSLSEQYF
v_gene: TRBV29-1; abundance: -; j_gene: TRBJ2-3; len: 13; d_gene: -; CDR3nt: TGCAGCGGGGCCCCAAGGGAAGCAGATACGCAGTATTTT; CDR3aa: CSGAPREADTQYF
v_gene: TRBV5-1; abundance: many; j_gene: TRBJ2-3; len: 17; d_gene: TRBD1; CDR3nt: TGCGCCAGCAGCTCTTATCCGGGACAGGGGACCACAGATACGCAGTATTTT; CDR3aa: CASSSYPGQGTTDTQYF
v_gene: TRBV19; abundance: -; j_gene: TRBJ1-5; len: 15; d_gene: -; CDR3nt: TGTGTCAGTTCTAACCAGAACTCAGGCAATCAGCCCCAGCATTTT; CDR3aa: CVSSNQNSGNQPQHF
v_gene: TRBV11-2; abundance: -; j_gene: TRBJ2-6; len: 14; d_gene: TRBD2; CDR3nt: TGTGCCAGCAGCTTACCCCCCGGGACTAGCGGCCTGACTTTC; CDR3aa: CASSLPPGTSGLTF
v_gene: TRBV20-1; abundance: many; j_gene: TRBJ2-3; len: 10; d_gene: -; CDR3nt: TGCAGTGCTAGTAGAGATACGCAGTATTTT; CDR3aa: CSASRDTQYF
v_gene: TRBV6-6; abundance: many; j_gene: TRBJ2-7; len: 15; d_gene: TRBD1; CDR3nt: TGTGCCAGCAGTCACGCCGGGACAGTTAACCACGAGCAGTACTTC; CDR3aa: CASSHAGTVNHEQYF
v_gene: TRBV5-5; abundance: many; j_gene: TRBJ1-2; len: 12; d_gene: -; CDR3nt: TGTGCCAGCAGCCGCGGAGGAACGCGCTACACCTTC; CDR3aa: CASSRGGTRYTF
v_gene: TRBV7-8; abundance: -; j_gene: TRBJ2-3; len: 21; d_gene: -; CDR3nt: -; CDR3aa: CASSFYICSAISSQETDTQYF
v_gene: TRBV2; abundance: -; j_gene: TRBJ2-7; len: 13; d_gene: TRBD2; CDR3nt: TGTGCCAGCAGCAGAAGCGGGATCTACGAGCAGTACTTC; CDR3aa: CASSRSGIYEQYF
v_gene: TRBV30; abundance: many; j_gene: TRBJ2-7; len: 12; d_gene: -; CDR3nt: TGTGCCTGGACCCAAGGGGGGTACGAGCAGTACTTC; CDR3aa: CAWTQGGYEQYF
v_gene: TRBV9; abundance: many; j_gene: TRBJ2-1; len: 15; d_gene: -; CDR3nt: TGTGCCAGCAGCGCCGGTGGAGGCAGATACAATGAGCAGTTCTTC; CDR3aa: CASSAGGGRYNEQFF
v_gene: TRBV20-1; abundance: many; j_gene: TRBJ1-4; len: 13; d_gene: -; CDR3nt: TGCAGTGCTAGAGACGCAACTAATGAAAAACTGTTTTTT; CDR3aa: CSARDATNEKLFF
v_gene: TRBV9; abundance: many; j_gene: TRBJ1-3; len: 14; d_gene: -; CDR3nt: TGTGCCAGCAGCGTAGAGGTTGGTGGAAACACCATATATTTT; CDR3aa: CASSVEVGGNTIYF
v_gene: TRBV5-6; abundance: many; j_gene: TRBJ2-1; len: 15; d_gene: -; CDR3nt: TGTGCCAGCAGCTGGACGCGGGACGGTTACAATGAGCAGTTCTTC; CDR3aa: CASSWTRDGYNEQFF